This TCR beta chain came from a study of monozygotic twins with inflammatory bowel disease. Reanalyzing the 5' RACE reads, TCRdb keeps one entry per CDR3 protein, without DNA. Reported are hundreds of thousands of distinct CDR3 sequences; the ten largest clones contain roughly 2.2%. What was sequenced was blood. The sequence was obtained from a human donor with ulcerative colitis or Crohn's disease, or a healthy co-twin of an affected twin (not recorded which).

The CDR3 loop is CASSQVTGGNLYEQYF. The chain links TRBV14 to TRBJ2-7; the D call from TCRdb, TRBD1, cannot be confirmed without DNA. Per the germline V gene, CDR1 is SGHDN and CDR2 is FVKESK. The CDR3 spans 16 residues.